These 13 T cell receptor beta chains were sequenced from one sample in a study of chemoradiotherapy in HPV16-positive cancers. Data came from immunoSEQ multiplex PCR; TCRdb stores just in-frame clones and leaves some out. The sample has 650 to 950 clones, roughly 93% seen once. Material: tumor tissue, obtained from a patient who underwent chemoradiotherapy. These receptors originate from a human donor with HPV-associated anogenital cancer.

The chain combines TRBV29-1 with TRBJ2-7; D uncertain. Germline loops: CDR1 SQVTM, CDR2 ANQGSEA. CDR3 length equals 9 residues. V was shortened by 8 bases and J by 3 bases, with 5 bases between the two germline ends. CDR3 nucleotide sequence: TGCAGCACCAACTACGAGCAGTACTTC. Translating it yields CSTNYEQYF.

The V gene is TRBV6-1, the J gene TRBJ1-5, with 8 bases identical to TRBD1. The CDR3 length is 14 residues. V lost 3 bases and J lost 11; bases outside the gene matches: 9. Germline assignment: CDR1 MNHNS and CDR2 SASEGT. CDR3 sequence (DNA): TGTGCCAGCAGTGACGCCGGGACAGGATCAGCCCAGCATTTT. Translated: CASSDAGTGSAQHF.

The chain recombines TRBV29-1 with TRBJ1-1; D remains unclear. V dropped 5 bases and J dropped 0 bases, with 7 bases sitting between them. The CDR3 runs to 12 residues. Looked up from germline, CDR1 is SQVTM and CDR2 is ANQGSEA. The CDR3 here is CSVTLMNTEAFF. In DNA form, the CDR3 reads TGCAGCGTTACCCTAATGAACACTGAAGCTTTCTTT. Drawing the rest from reference TRBV29-1 and TRBJ1-1, the complete variable domain is SAVISQKPSRDICQRGTSLTIQCQVDSQVTMMFWYRQQPGQSLTLIATANQGSEATYESGFVIDKFPISRPNLTFSTLTVSNMSPEDSSIYLCSVTLMNTEAFFGQGTRLTVV.

The chain links TRBV10-3 to TRBJ1-5, with D perhaps TRBD1 (6 bases). V was clipped by 10 bases and J by 3 bases, with 16 bases between them. The CDR3 totals 14 residues. Germline CDR1 reads ENHRY; CDR2 reads SYGVKD. The CDR3 loop is CATGEATDNQPQHF. CDR3 DNA: TGTGCCACAGGGGAGGCGACAGACAATCAGCCCCAGCATTTT.

The chain couples TRBV18 to TRBJ2-3; D remains ambiguous. The CDR3 is 12 residues long. Germline CDR1 reads KGHSH; CDR2 reads LQKENI. Trimming removed 2 bases at V and 1 base at J, with 1 base between. The CDR3 DNA reads as TGTGCCAGCTCACCAGGCACAGATACGCAGTATTTT. This encodes CASSPGTDTQYF. The variable domain in full, completed from reference TRBV18 and TRBJ2-3, reads NAGVMQNPRHLVRRRGQEARLRCSPMKGHSHVYWYRQLPEEGLKFMVYLQKENIIDESGMPKERFSAEFPKEGPSILRIQQVVRGDSAAYFCASSPGTDTQYFGPGTRLTVL.

The J gene is TRBJ1-3, the V gene TRBV4-3; D is unclear. This CDR3 spans 17 amino acids. Germline V gene lookup returns CDR1 LGHNA and CDR2 YSLEER. Between the trimmed V and J ends, which lost 2 bases and 0 bases, there was a span of 14 bases. CDR3 in amino acids: CASSQRTGVYSGNTIYF. In DNA, the CDR3 is TGCGCCAGCAGCCAAAGGACCGGGGTCTACTCTGGAAACACCATATATTTT.

The chain joins TRBV7-7 to TRBJ2-6; D is unclear. This CDR3 is built from 18 residues. The V and J ends lost 4 bases and 5 bases respectively, with 21 bases between them. Germline CDR1 reads SSHAT; CDR2 reads FNYEAQ (reference sequence). DNA of the CDR3: TGTGCCAGCAGCTGCGGCAGAGTGCCACAAAGTCGGGCCAACGTCCTGACTTTC. This translates into CASSCGRVPQSRANVLTF.

The chain is built from TRBV7-8 and TRBJ2-2, with D uncertain. Germline V gene data show CDR1 as SGHVS and CDR2 as FQNEAQ. The CDR3 is 15 amino acids. Trimming removed 1 base at V and 5 bases at J, with 11 bases between. As DNA, the CDR3 is TGTGCCAGCAGCTTAGTAATAAGACCGACCGGGGAGCTGTTTTTT. This codes for CASSLVIRPTGELFF.

The chain links TRBV28 to TRBJ2-1, with a weak D call TRBD1 (6 bases). Per the germline V gene, CDR1 is MDHEN and CDR2 is SYDVKM. The CDR3 runs 16 residues. The V end was cut by 0 bases, the J end by 0 bases, with 9 bases between. In nucleotides, the CDR3 is TGTGCCAGCAGTTTATGGGGGGCCCCCTCCTACAATGAGCAGTTCTTC. This gives the protein CASSLWGAPSYNEQFF.

The chain recombines TRBV19 with TRBJ1-2, with D perhaps matching TRBD1 (6 bases). This CDR3 has 17 residues. Germline loops: CDR1 LNHDA, CDR2 SQIVND (reference sequence). Trimming pared 7 bases from V and 3 bases from J, leaving 24 bases between. The CDR3 DNA sequence: TGTGCCAGTAACCCCCGAGGGGGGCGCCCCACCTACTATGGCTACACCTTC. Amino acids: CASNPRGGRPTYYGYTF.

The chain employs TRBV7-2 and TRBJ2-7; D ambiguous. The CDR3 contains 11 residues. V was trimmed by 5 bases and J by 6 bases, leaving 8 bases between them. CDR1 is SGHTA and CDR2 is FQGNSA in the germline V gene. The CDR3 protein is CASSHEAEQYF. CDR3 DNA sequence: TGTGCCAGCAGCCACGAAGCCGAGCAGTACTTC.

This chain links TRBV7-2 with TRBJ1-5; D perhaps matches TRBD1 (5 bases). The germline V gene has CDR1 SGHTA and CDR2 FQGNSA. Deletions cut 5 bases from V and 0 bases from J, with 11 bases between. This CDR3 contains 15 residues. The CDR3 spells CASSRRGYSNQPQHF. The CDR3 coding sequence is TGTGCCAGCAGCCGAAGGGGATATAGCAATCAGCCCCAGCATTTT.

The sample holds one count of this clone. V and J are TRBV28 and TRBJ2-4; 11 nucleotides match TRBD2. After removal of 5 bases from V and 0 bases from J, the junction contained 3 bases not matched to a gene. Looked up from germline, CDR1 is MDHEN and CDR2 is SYDVKM. CDR3 size: 16 residues. CDR3 DNA: TGTGCCAGCAGTCAACTAGCGGGGGTAGCCAAAAACATTCAGTACTTC. Its protein is CASSQLAGVAKNIQYF.